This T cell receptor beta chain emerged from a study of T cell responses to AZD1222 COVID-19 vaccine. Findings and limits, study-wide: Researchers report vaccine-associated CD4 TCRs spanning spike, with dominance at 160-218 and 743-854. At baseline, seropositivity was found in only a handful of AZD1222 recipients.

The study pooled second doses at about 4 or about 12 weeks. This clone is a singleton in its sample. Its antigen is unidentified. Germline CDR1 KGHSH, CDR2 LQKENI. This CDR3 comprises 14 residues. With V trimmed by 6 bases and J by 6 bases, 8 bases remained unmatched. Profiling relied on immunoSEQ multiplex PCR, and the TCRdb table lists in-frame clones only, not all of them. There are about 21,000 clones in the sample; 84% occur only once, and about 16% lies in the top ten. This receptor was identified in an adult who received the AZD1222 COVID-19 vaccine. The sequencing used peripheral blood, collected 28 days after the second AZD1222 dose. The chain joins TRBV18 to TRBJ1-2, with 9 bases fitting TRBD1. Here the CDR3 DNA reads TGTGCCAGCTCCGGGACAGGGCTGTCGGATGGCTACACCTTC. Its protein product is CASSGTGLSDGYTF.